Each of the 19 T cell receptor beta chains below was sequenced from the same sample in a study of control samples from healthy donors and cancer patients. Produced via immunoSEQ multiplex PCR; TCRdb's table is partial and in-frame only. This table holds roughly 120,000 clones, 85% to 95% found once. The sequenced sample consisted of blood. These receptors all stem from a young man in good health.

This chain joins TRBV11-2 and TRBJ1-2; no clear D gene. The ends were cut back, 4 bases at V and 5 bases at J, with 14 bases in the middle. Germline V CDR1 and CDR2: SGHAT, FQNNGV. The CDR3 is 14 residues long. The CDR3 sequence is CASSWTDGQYGYTF. The CDR3 coding sequence is TGTGCCAGCAGCTGGACGGACGGCCAGTATGGCTACACCTTC. Full variable domain (outside the CDR3, taken from reference TRBV11-2 and TRBJ1-2): EAGVAQSPRYKIIEKRQSVAFWCNPISGHATLYWYQQILGQGPKLLIQFQNNGVVDDSQLPKDRFSAERLKGVDSTLKIQPAKLEDSAVYLCASSWTDGQYGYTFGSGTRLTVV.

The chain links TRBV6-5 to TRBJ2-2; 7 bases map to TRBD2. After removal of 0 bases from V and 6 bases from J, the junction contained 1 base not matched to a gene. Germline V gives CDR1 MNHEY, CDR2 SVGAGI. This CDR3 spans 14 amino acids. The CDR3 loop is CASSYSGGAGELFF. The CDR3 DNA reads TGTGCCAGCAGTTACTCGGGGGGGGCCGGGGAGCTGTTTTTT.

J is TRBJ1-3 and V is TRBV28; TRBD1 might be the D (6 bases). CDR1 is MDHEN, CDR2 SYDVKM, per germline. The V end was cut by 5 bases, the J end by 0 bases, with 14 bases between. The CDR3 has 16 residues. CDR3 region: CASSQMDRSSGNTIYF. The CDR3 coding sequence is TGTGCCAGCAGTCAGATGGACAGAAGCTCTGGAAACACCATATATTTT.

This CDR3 reads CASSSQDRNEQFF. CDR3 in DNA: TGTGCCAGCAGCTCTCAGGACAGGAATGAGCAGTTCTTC. The V call is TRBV7-8, the J call TRBJ2-1, with 7 bases identical to TRBD1. Losses at the gene ends were 4 bases for V and 7 bases for J; bases not matched to a gene: 4. Per germline, CDR1 SGHVS and CDR2 FQNEAQ. This CDR3 has 13 residues.

This chain uses TRBV6-5 with TRBJ2-1; 8 bases map to TRBD2. The V gene's germline CDR1 is MNHEY and CDR2 SVGAGI. V trimming: 6 bases; J trimming: 3 bases; junction bases outside the gene matches: 7. The CDR3 spans 15 residues. CDR3 bases: TGTGCCAGCAGCCTCGGGGGGGGAGTCTACAATGAGCAGTTCTTC. Protein: CASSLGGGVYNEQFF.

CDR3 sequence (DNA): TGCGCCAGCAGCCAAGTGGTACAGGGGGGCCCCTATGGCTACACCTTC. It yields the protein CASSQVVQGGPYGYTF. This chain links TRBV4-1 with TRBJ1-2; TRBD1 agrees at 8 bases. The V and J ends lost 1 base and 4 bases, in that order; junction bases with no gene match: 8. Germline V lookup: CDR1 MGHRA, CDR2 YSYEKL. The CDR3 length is 16 residues.

V and J are TRBV5-1 and TRBJ1-1, with D tentatively TRBD1 (6 bases). V lost 2 bases to trimming and J lost 2 bases, with 19 bases between them. The CDR3 is made up of 17 amino acids. Germline loops: CDR1 SGHRS, CDR2 YFSETQ. CDR3 amino acids: CASSFFLGGGANTEAFF. The CDR3, as DNA: TGCGCCAGCAGCTTTTTTTTAGGGGGAGGCGCTAACACTGAAGCTTTCTTT.

Note on this clone: One end of the junction does not line up with germline, which may come from a read error. This sequence joins TRBV14 and TRBJ2-2; 8 bases line up with TRBD1. Germline-derived CDR1 and CDR2 are SGHDN and FVKESK. The CDR3 has 16 residues. The CDR3 sequence: CASSRQGPRATGELLF. The CDR3 bases are TGTGCCAGCAGCCGACAGGGGCCCAGGGCCACCGGGGAGCTGCTTTTT.

V and J are TRBV5-6 and TRBJ1-2; D remains unclear. The germline V gene has CDR1 SGHDT and CDR2 YYEEEE. The length of the CDR3 is 13 residues. V dropped 4 bases and J dropped 6 bases, with 13 bases sitting between them. The CDR3 DNA reads TGTGCCAGCAGCGAGGGTGAGGTGAATGGCTACACCTTC. It yields the protein CASSEGEVNGYTF. The complete variable domain, with remaining parts taken from reference TRBV5-6 and TRBJ1-2, reads DAGVTQSPTHLIKTRGQQVTLRCSPKSGHDTVSWYQQALGQGPQFIFQYYEEEERQRGNFPDRFSGHQFPNYSSELNVNALLLGDSALYLCASSEGEVNGYTFGSGTRLTVV.

V usage is TRBV19 and J usage is TRBJ2-2, with a weak D call TRBD1 (6 bases). Trimming shortened V by 6 bases and J by 0 bases, and 8 bases separated the two germline ends. This CDR3 spans 14 amino acids. Germline V gives CDR1 LNHDA, CDR2 SQIVND (reference sequence). The CDR3 region is CASRKGANTGELFF. The CDR3 coding sequence is TGTGCCAGTAGAAAGGGGGCGAACACCGGGGAGCTGTTTTTT.

V gene TRBV5-4 combines with J gene TRBJ1-1; TRBD1 is a possible D gene (5 bases). Trimming stripped 0 bases from V and 4 bases from J, with 16 bases between. The CDR3 loop spans 16 amino acids. In germline, CDR1 is SGHNT, CDR2 YYREEE (reference sequence). The CDR3 sequence is CASSLVMGRGGTEAFF. The CDR3, as DNA: TGTGCCAGCAGCTTGGTTATGGGACGGGGAGGCACTGAAGCTTTCTTT.

The chain is built from TRBV2 and TRBJ1-6, with D perhaps matching TRBD1 (6 bases). CDR1 SNHLY and CDR2 FYNNEI come from the germline V gene. CDR3 length equals 14 residues. Trimming took off 6 bases at V and 7 bases at J, with 13 bases between the two ends. CDR3 sequence: CASRPGHLNSPLHF. In nucleotides, the CDR3 is TGTGCCAGCAGGCCGGGACACCTGAATTCACCCCTCCACTTT.

The rearrangement links TRBV18 to TRBJ2-2; TRBD1 is a possible D gene (6 bases). V was trimmed by 5 bases and J by 0 bases, leaving 10 bases between them. CDR1 KGHSH and CDR2 LQKENI come from the germline V gene. The CDR3 spans 15 residues. The DNA of the CDR3 is TGTGCCAGCTCAGCAGGACAGCCGAACACCGGGGAGCTGTTTTTT. Protein product: CASSAGQPNTGELFF.

The chain employs TRBV27 and TRBJ1-2, with D perhaps matching TRBD1 (5 bases). The CDR3 has 16 amino acids. Germline loops: CDR1 MNHEY, CDR2 SMNVEV (reference sequence). V was trimmed by 3 bases and J by 5 bases, leaving 19 bases between them. For the CDR3, the DNA is TGTGCCAGCAGTTTCGACAGCTCACGAACTCCTTATGGCTACACCTTC. Its protein product is CASSFDSSRTPYGYTF.

The chain recombines TRBV19 with TRBJ2-5; the D gene is possibly TRBD2 (5 bases). The V gene lost 3 bases and the J gene lost 2 bases, with 10 bases spanning the gap. This CDR3 contains 14 residues. Germline V lookup: CDR1 LNHDA, CDR2 SQIVND (reference sequence). The CDR3 nucleotides read TGTGCCAGTAGTATCCGGGGTCAACAAGAGACCCAGTACTTC. Translation gives CASSIRGQQETQYF. Looking up the rest from reference TRBV19 and TRBJ2-5 gives the full variable domain: DGGITQSPKYLFRKEGQNVTLSCEQNLNHDAMYWYRQDPGQGLRLIYYSQIVNDFQKGDIAEGYSVSREKKESFPLTVTSAQKNPTAFYLCASSIRGQQETQYFGPGTRLLVL.

The gene calls are TRBV24-1 and TRBJ2-3; perhaps TRBD1 as D (6 bases). Germline V gives CDR1 KGHDR, CDR2 SFDVKD. This CDR3 is 16 amino acids long. Trimming took off 6 bases at V and 1 base at J, with 16 bases between the two ends. CDR3 amino acids: CATSYGSQGRTDTQYF. The CDR3 DNA reads as TGTGCCACCAGTTACGGGTCGCAGGGGCGCACAGATACGCAGTATTTT.

This chain joins TRBV24-1 and TRBJ2-1; TRBD1 agrees at 8 bases. V shed 1 base, J shed 8 bases, and the junction held 9 bases outside the gene matches. The CDR3 consists of 16 residues. CDR1 is KGHDR, CDR2 SFDVKD, per germline. The CDR3 DNA is TGTGCCACCAGTGATTTAGGAGCAGGGGGCTTGGATGAGCAGTTCTTC. Its translation: CATSDLGAGGLDEQFF.

The chain uses TRBV20-1 and TRBJ1-1, with TRBD1 matching over 7 bases. CDR3 length: 15 residues. V lost 3 bases, J lost 0 bases, and 7 bases stayed unmatched. The germline V gene encodes CDR1 DFQATT and CDR2 SNEGSKA (reference sequence). CDR3: CSASKGGGLNTEAFF. The CDR3 DNA follows: TGCAGTGCTAGTAAAGGGGGCGGCCTGAACACTGAAGCTTTCTTT.

The chain is built from TRBV5-1 and TRBJ2-3; 10 bases align to TRBD2. This CDR3 comprises 14 residues. Per the germline V gene, CDR1 is SGHRS and CDR2 is YFSETQ. The V segment lost 9 bases and the J segment 5 bases; nucleotides outside the gene matches: 9. CDR3 nucleotides: TGCGCCACCACCAGCGGGGGGGCCGAAGATACGCAGTATTTT. This codes for CATTSGGAEDTQYF.